This TCR beta chain was documented in a study of blood T cell repertoires in COVID-19. Study-wide context: Whether acute or convalescent, the COVID-19 samples came from the United States, Italy and Spain.

All recovered Cohort 3 donors got two negative PCRs, got clearance, or saw symptom resolution. This table comes from immunoSEQ multiplex PCR, and its TCRdb copy is limited to in-frame clones, with some not included. The table records 160,000 or so clones, approximately 82% of them present only once. V was clipped by 2 bases and J by 8 bases; unmatched bases: 14. CDR3 length: 19 amino acids. Germline V gives CDR1 SGHVS, CDR2 FQNEAQ. Sequenced input: PBMCs or T cells enriched from blood (not recorded which). This sequence joins TRBV7-8 and TRBJ2-1; TRBD2 agrees at 14 bases. The TCR comes from a man aged 55 to 70 who had recovered from COVID-19. This CDR3 reads CASSLTILTSGGASYEQFF. Written as DNA, the CDR3 is TGTGCCAGCAGCTTAACTATCCTGACTAGCGGGGGGGCCTCCTATGAGCAGTTCTTC.